The rows below give T cell receptor beta chains drawn from one sample of a study of blood T cell repertoires in COVID-19. Libraries were prepared by immunoSEQ multiplex PCR; TCRdb keeps only in-frame clonotypes and omits some of them. The repertoire holds 300,000 to 400,000 clones, more than 70% seen once, with around 1.6% in the top ten. Sequenced material: peripheral blood. The receptors derive from a woman aged 25 to 45 with COVID-19, enrolled during active disease. The CDR3 runs from the conserved cysteine through the conserved F or W. A D gene is named only where the DNA matches it firmly. Size is omitted from some rows. Given values are once, few, many or a class for expanded clones.

abundance: .; d_gene: TRBD1; j_gene: TRBJ2-5; v_gene: TRBV5-6; CDR3nt: TGTGCCAGCAGCTTCCGGGACAGTTCGTGGGAGACCCAGTACTTC; CDR3aa: CASSFRDSSWETQYF
abundance: .; d_gene: TRBD2; j_gene: TRBJ2-2; v_gene: TRBV2; CDR3nt: TGTGCCAGCAGGACTAGCGGGGGGTGGGTTTTTAACACCGGGGAGCTGTTTTTT; CDR3aa: CASRTSGGWVFNTGELFF
abundance: .; d_gene: .; j_gene: TRBJ1-1; v_gene: TRBV7-4; CDR3nt: TGTGCCAGCAGCTTTGTAGTTGGTGGGGTAAGGGACATCCTCATTTGGGACACTGAAGCTTTCTTT; CDR3aa: CASSFVVGGVRDILIWDTEAFF
abundance: once; d_gene: TRBD2; j_gene: TRBJ2-3; v_gene: TRBV30; CDR3nt: TGTGCCTGGAGCCTCGGGGGGAGCACAGATACGCAGTATTTT; CDR3aa: CAWSLGGSTDTQYF
abundance: .; d_gene: .; j_gene: TRBJ1-1; v_gene: TRBV3-1/TRBV3-2; CDR3nt: TGTGCCAGCAGCCCGAGGGTTACGAACACTGAAGCTTTCTTT; CDR3aa: CASSPRVTNTEAFF
abundance: .; d_gene: .; j_gene: TRBJ1-3; v_gene: TRBV20-1; CDR3nt: TGCAGTGCTAGTCTACCTGGAAACACCATATATTTT; CDR3aa: CSASLPGNTIYF
abundance: .; d_gene: TRBD1; j_gene: TRBJ2-1; v_gene: TRBV2; CDR3nt: TGTGCCAGCAATCGAGACAGGGATGGGGAGCAGTTCTTC; CDR3aa: CASNRDRDGEQFF
abundance: .; d_gene: .; j_gene: TRBJ1-6; v_gene: TRBV30; CDR3nt: TGTGCCTGGACTCGCGGCTCGGACTCCTATAATTCACCCCTCCACTTT; CDR3aa: CAWTRGSDSYNSPLHF
abundance: .; d_gene: .; j_gene: TRBJ1-1; v_gene: TRBV15; CDR3nt: TGTGCCACCAGCAGAGATCAGCAGGGCAGGACTGAAGCTTTCTTT; CDR3aa: CATSRDQQGRTEAFF
abundance: .; d_gene: .; j_gene: TRBJ2-3; v_gene: TRBV3-1/TRBV3-2; CDR3nt: TGTGCCAGCAGCCGGGGGGGCACAGATACGCAGTATTTT; CDR3aa: CASSRGGTDTQYF
abundance: .; d_gene: .; j_gene: TRBJ1-5; v_gene: TRBV12-3/TRBV12-4; CDR3nt: TGTGCCAGCAGTTTGGGGGGGCATCAGCCCCAGCATTTT; CDR3aa: CASSLGGHQPQHF
abundance: .; d_gene: TRBD1; j_gene: TRBJ1-1; v_gene: TRBV30; CDR3nt: TGTGCCTGCCTGACATTACAGGGGAGGAGAGAGGACACTGAAGCTTTCTTT; CDR3aa: CACLTLQGRREDTEAFF
abundance: .; d_gene: .; j_gene: TRBJ2-3; v_gene: TRBV29-1; CDR3nt: TGCAGCGTCGTGGGGGAGGCTGGTGCGCCAGATACGCAGTATTTT; CDR3aa: CSVVGEAGAPDTQYF
abundance: .; d_gene: .; j_gene: TRBJ1-2; v_gene: TRBV4-1; CDR3nt: TGCGCCAGCAGCCAAGATCATGTCGGCTACACCTTC; CDR3aa: CASSQDHVGYTF
abundance: .; d_gene: TRBD2; j_gene: TRBJ2-3; v_gene: TRBV24-1; CDR3nt: TGTGCCACCAGTGGCTTTGACCGACTAGCGGGGGGCCGAGATACGCAGTATTTT; CDR3aa: CATSGFDRLAGGRDTQYF
abundance: few; d_gene: .; j_gene: TRBJ1-1; v_gene: TRBV30; CDR3nt: TGTGCCTGGGGAAGACAGGAAAACACTGAAGCTTTCTTT; CDR3aa: CAWGRQENTEAFF
abundance: few; d_gene: TRBD1; j_gene: TRBJ2-1; v_gene: TRBV27; CDR3nt: TGTGCCAGCAGTACCGGACAGGGGGTGACCAATGAGCAGTTCTTC; CDR3aa: CASSTGQGVTNEQFF
abundance: .; d_gene: TRBD1; j_gene: TRBJ1-1; v_gene: TRBV18; CDR3nt: TGTGCCAGCTCACCCCAGACAGGGTCGAGCACTGAAGCTTTCTTT; CDR3aa: CASSPQTGSSTEAFF